This TCR beta chain is from a study of cytomegalovirus exposure and HLA in healthy donors. It was with 60 Vbeta and 13 Jbeta primers that the PCR ran. Method: immunoSEQ multiplex PCR; TCRdb's copy keeps in-frame clones and lacks some. The sample shows 110,000 or so clones, around 70% of them seen only once. The CDR3 contains 15 residues. The germline CDR1 and CDR2 sequences are MGHRA and YSYEKL. The junction had 3 bases not matched to a gene; V was cut back by 1 base and J by 4 bases. For this clone: Its antigen is not identified.

Study-wide results and limits: Most TCRs appeared rarely, but some public TCRs recurred in many donors.

The chain is built from TRBV4-1 and TRBJ2-3, with 9 bases aligning to TRBD2. The material sequenced was PBMCs. The clonotype was recovered from a man between 40 and 49 years old in good health and CMV-seronegative. The CDR3 DNA follows: TGCGCCAGCAGCCAAGTAGCGGGAGATGCAGATACGCAGTATTTT. This codes for CASSQVAGDADTQYF.